This T cell receptor (beta chain) was sequenced in a study of identical twins. This clonotype has just a few counts. Its antigen is still unknown. MiXCR, applied by TCRdb to the 5' RACE reads, yields one record per CDR3 protein. The sample lists 250,000 to 300,000 distinct CDR3 sequences, roughly 8% occurring once. The CDR3 covers 15 residues. V was shortened by 2 bases and J by 6 bases, with 15 bases between the two germline ends. Regarding the study as a whole: Analyses based on zero insertions could be partly confounded by invariant MAIT and iNKT cells.

The same sample was also studied in work on yellow fever vaccine responses in identical twins.

This sequence was found in a young woman in good health. The gene calls are TRBV12-3 or TRBV12-4 and TRBJ2-3; possibly TRBD1 or TRBD2 for D (5 bases each). What was sequenced was CD8+ T cells sorted from blood. CDR3 bases: TGTGCCAGCAGTTTAAGGATGGGGGTAGGCGATACGCAGTATTTT. This gives the protein CASSLRMGVGDTQYF.